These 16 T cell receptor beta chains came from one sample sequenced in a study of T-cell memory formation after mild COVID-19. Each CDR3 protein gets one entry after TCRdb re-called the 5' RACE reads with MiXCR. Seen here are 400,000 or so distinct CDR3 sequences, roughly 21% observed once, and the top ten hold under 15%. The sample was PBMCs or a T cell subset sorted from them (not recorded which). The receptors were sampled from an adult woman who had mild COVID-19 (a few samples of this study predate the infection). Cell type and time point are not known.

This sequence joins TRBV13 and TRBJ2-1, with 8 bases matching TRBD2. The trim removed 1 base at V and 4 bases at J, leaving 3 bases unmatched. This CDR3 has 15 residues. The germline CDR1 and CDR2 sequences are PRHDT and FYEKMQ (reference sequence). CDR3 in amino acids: CASSLVRGGYNEQFF. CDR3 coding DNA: TGTGCCAGCAGCTTAGTCCGCGGGGGGTACAATGAGCAGTTCTTC.

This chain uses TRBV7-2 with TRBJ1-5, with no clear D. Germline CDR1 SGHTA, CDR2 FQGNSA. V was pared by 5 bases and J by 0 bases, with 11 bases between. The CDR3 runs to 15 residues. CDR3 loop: CASSLWANSNQPQHF. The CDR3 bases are TGTGCCAGCAGCCTGTGGGCCAATAGCAATCAGCCCCAGCATTTT.

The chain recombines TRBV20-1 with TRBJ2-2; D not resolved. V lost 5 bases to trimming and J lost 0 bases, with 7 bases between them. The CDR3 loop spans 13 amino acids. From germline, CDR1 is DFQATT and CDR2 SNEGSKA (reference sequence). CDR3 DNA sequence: TGCAGTGCTCCAGATTCGAACACCGGGGAGCTGTTTTTT. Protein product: CSAPDSNTGELFF.

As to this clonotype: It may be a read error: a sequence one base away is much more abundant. The DNA of the CDR3 is TGTGCCAGCACCCGAACAGGCTCTGGGCCCAACGTCCTGACTTTC. Its protein product is CASTRTGSGPNVLTF. The chain recombines TRBV3-1 with TRBJ2-6; D perhaps matches TRBD1 (5 bases). Germline assignment: CDR1 LGHDT and CDR2 YNNKEL (reference sequence). The CDR3 loop spans 15 amino acids.

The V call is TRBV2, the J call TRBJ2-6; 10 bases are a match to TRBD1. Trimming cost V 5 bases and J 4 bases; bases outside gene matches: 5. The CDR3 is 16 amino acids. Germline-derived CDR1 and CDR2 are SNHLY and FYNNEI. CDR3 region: CASSSGQGKGANVLTF. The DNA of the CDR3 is TGTGCCAGCAGTTCGGGACAGGGGAAAGGGGCCAACGTCCTGACTTTC.

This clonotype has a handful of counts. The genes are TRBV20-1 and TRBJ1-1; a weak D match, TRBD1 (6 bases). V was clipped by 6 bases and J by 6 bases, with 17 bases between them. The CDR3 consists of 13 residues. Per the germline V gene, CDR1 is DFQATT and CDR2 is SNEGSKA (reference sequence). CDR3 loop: CSARGGGKAEAFF. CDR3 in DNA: TGCAGTGCCCGGGGGGGGGGCAAGGCTGAAGCTTTCTTT.

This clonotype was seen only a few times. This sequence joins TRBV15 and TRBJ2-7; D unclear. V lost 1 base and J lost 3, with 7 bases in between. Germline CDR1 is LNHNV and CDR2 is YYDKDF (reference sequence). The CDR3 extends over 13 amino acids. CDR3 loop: CATSRGIIYEQYF. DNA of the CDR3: TGTGCCACCAGCAGAGGAATCATCTACGAGCAGTACTTC.

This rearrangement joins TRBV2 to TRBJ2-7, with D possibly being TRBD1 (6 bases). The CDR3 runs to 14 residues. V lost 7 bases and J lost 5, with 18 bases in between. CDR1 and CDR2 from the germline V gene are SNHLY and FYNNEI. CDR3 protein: CASMWQQGSNEQYF. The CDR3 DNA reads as TGTGCCAGCATGTGGCAACAGGGCAGCAACGAGCAGTACTTC.

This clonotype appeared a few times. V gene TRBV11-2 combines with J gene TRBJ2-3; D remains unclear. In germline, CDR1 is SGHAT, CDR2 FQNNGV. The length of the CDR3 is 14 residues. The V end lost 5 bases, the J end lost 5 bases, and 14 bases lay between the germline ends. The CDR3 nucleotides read TGTGCCAGCAGCCCCCCCGGAAGGTTAGATACGCAGTATTTT. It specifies CASSPPGRLDTQYF.

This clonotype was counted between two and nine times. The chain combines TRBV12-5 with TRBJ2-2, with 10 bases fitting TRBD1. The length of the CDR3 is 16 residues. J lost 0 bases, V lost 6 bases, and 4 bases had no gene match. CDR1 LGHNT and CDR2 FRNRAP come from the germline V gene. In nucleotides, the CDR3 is TGTGCTAGTGGCGGTGGGACAGGGGCGAACACCGGGGAGCTGTTTTTT. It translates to CASGGGTGANTGELFF.

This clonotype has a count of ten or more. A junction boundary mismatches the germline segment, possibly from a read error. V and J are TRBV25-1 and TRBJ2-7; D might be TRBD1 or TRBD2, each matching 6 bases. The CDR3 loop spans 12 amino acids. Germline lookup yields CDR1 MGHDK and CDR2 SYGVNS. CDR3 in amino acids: CASSGSLGGLNF. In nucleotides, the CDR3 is TGTGCCAGCAGTGGTTCGTTGGGGGGCTTGAACTTC.

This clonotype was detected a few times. In nucleotides, the CDR3 is TGCGCCAGCAGCTTGCTAGGACGGAAAGAGACCCAGTACTTC. It is translated as CASSLLGRKETQYF. The chain links TRBV5-1 to TRBJ2-5; D gene uncertain. V was clipped by 1 base and J by 3 bases, with 10 bases between them. Germline V gives CDR1 SGHRS, CDR2 YFSETQ. The CDR3 totals 14 residues.

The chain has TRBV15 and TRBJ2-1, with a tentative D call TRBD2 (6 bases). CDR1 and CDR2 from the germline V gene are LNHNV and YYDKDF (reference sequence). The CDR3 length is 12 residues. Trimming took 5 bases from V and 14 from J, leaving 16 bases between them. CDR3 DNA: TGTGCCACCAGCGGAGGGGACGAATCCGAGTTCTTC. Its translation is CATSGGDESEFF.

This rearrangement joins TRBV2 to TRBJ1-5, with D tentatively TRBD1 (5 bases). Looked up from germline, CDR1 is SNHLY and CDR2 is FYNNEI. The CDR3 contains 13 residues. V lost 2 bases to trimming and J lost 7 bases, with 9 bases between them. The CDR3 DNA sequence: TGTGCCAGCAGTGAACTCAGGGAACAGCCCCAGCATTTT. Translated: CASSELREQPQHF.

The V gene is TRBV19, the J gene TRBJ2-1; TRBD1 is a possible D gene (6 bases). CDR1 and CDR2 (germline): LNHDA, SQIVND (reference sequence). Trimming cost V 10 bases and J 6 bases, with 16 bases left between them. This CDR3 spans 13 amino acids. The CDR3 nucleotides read TGTGCCACTGGGGGCTACTTGGGCAATGAGCAGTTCTTC. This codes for CATGGYLGNEQFF.

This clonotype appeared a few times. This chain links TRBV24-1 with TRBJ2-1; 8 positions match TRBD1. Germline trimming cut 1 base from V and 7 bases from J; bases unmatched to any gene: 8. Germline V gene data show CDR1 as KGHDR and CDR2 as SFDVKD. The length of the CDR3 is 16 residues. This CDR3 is CATSDFGQGRLNEQFF. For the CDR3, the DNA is TGTGCCACCAGTGATTTTGGACAGGGAAGGTTGAATGAGCAGTTCTTC.